These T cell receptor beta chains were read from a single sample in a study of vaccination and CD4 T cells after COVID-19. TCRdb independently ran MiXCR on the PCR reads; one entry per CDR3 protein. The table includes 15,000 to 20,000 distinct CDR3 sequences, 42% detected once. The antigens of these receptors remain unknown. The sample was CD4+ T cells from blood, cultured in vitro, taken before SARS-CoV-2 vaccination. The receptor set was obtained from a human donor who received a COVID-19 vaccine. Each CDR3 is given with its conserved first and last residue. The D gene is left open where the match is weak. Part of the rows lack a size; the others show once, few, many or a class for expanded clones.

.	TRBV19	.	TRBJ2-3	TGTGCCAGTAGAGATAGGGGTAGCACAGATACGCAGTATTTT	CASRDRGSTDTQYF
.	TRBV20-1	.	TRBJ1-2	TGCAGTGCACCTGGACCAAACTATGGCTACACCTTC	CSAPGPNYGYTF
.	TRBV9	.	TRBJ2-7	TGTGCCAGCAGCGTAGGGACAGCTTCCTACGAGCAGTACTTC	CASSVGTASYEQYF
few	TRBV10-3	.	TRBJ1-5	TGTGCCATCAGTGAGTCTGGGAATCAGCCCCAGCATTTT	CAISESGNQPQHF
.	TRBV30	.	TRBJ2-5	TGTGCCTGGAGTGCCCTCCGGAGAGGCCAGTACTTC	CAWSALRRGQYF
.	TRBV14	.	TRBJ1-6	TGTGCCAGCAGCCAAGTCGTTTTTTCACCCCTCCACTTT	CASSQVVFSPLHF
few	TRBV30	.	TRBJ2-3	TGTGCCTGGAGTGTACTGGGGGACGGGGACCATACGCAGTATTTT	CAWSVLGDGDHTQYF
few	TRBV12-3/TRBV12-4	TRBD2	TRBJ2-1	TGTGCCAGCAGTTTAGAGCGGGGGGGCAATGAGCAGTTCTTC	CASSLERGGNEQFF
once	TRBV12-3/TRBV12-4	TRBD2	TRBJ2-5	TGTGCCAGCAGTCCTTCGGGGCGGGGGGGGGAAGAGACCCAGTACTTC	CASSPSGRGGEETQYF
.	TRBV5-8	TRBD2	TRBJ2-5	TGTGCCAGCCCCAGCTCTAGCGGGGGAGGAGAGACCCAGTACTTC	CASPSSSGGGETQYF
.	TRBV15	.	TRBJ1-6	TGTGCCACCAGCAGAGAGGGGACGGATAATTCACCCCTCCACTTT	CATSREGTDNSPLHF
few	TRBV19	TRBD1	TRBJ1-6	TGTGCCAGTAGTATAGGAGTTGCCGACAGGGTTTGGTCACCCCTCCACTTT	CASSIGVADRVWSPLHF
.	TRBV2	.	TRBJ2-5	TGTGCCAGCAGCAGGGGAGGAGGAGAGACCCAGTACTTC	CASSRGGGETQYF
.	TRBV9	.	TRBJ2-7	TGTGCCAGCAGCGTCGGGGCCTCCTACGAGCAGTACTTC	CASSVGASYEQYF
once	TRBV20-1	.	TRBJ1-1	TGCAGTGCTAGAAGCGGGGCAGATAACACTGAAGCTTTCTTT	CSARSGADNTEAFF
few	TRBV7-2	.	TRBJ1-1	TGTGCCAGCAGCTTAGAGGCGGGTAGTAGCACTGAAGCTTTCTTT	CASSLEAGSSTEAFF
.	TRBV7-6	.	TRBJ1-2	TGTGCCAGCAGCTTAGTCAGAGGGGAGGGCTACACCTTC	CASSLVRGEGYTF
.	TRBV19	TRBD1	TRBJ1-1	TGTGCCAGTAGTACCCGGGACAGGGGGCCTGAAGCTTTCTTT	CASSTRDRGPEAFF
few	TRBV20-1	TRBD2	TRBJ2-3	TGCAGTGCTAGTGTCGGGACTAAGGCGGGGGATACGCAGTATTTT	CSASVGTKAGDTQYF
few	TRBV7-9	.	TRBJ1-3	TGTGCCAGCAGCTTCCCTACAAACACCATATATTTT	CASSFPTNTIYF
few	TRBV6-5	TRBD2	TRBJ2-1	TGTGCCAGCAGTTACTCCGGAGCGGGGGGATCCTCCTACAATGAGCAGTTCTTC	CASSYSGAGGSSYNEQFF
.	TRBV6-5	TRBD1	TRBJ2-7	TGTGCCAGCAGTTTCGGACAGGGTAGGACCTACGAGCAGTACTTC	CASSFGQGRTYEQYF
.	TRBV7-2	.	TRBJ2-3	TGTGCCAGCACCGAGACCCTCGTCGGTACGCAGTATTTT	CASTETLVGTQYF
few	TRBV6-5	.	TRBJ2-7	TGTGCCAGCAGTTACGGACATGGTGGCGAGCAGTACTTC	CASSYGHGGEQYF
.	TRBV7-9	.	TRBJ1-6	TGTGCCAGCAGCCCCACCCGGAGGGACGGTAGGCCCCTCCACTTT	CASSPTRRDGRPLHF
.	TRBV10-3	.	TRBJ2-5	TGTGCCATCAGTGAAGGACTCAGCCAGGAGACCCAGTACTTC	CAISEGLSQETQYF
.	TRBV7-8	.	TRBJ2-2	TGTGCCAGCAGCCCGGCTAGGTGGGCGAACACCGGGGAGCTGTTTTTT	CASSPARWANTGELFF
.	TRBV5-4	.	TRBJ2-1	TGTGCCAGCAGCTTGGCCGCCGTCAATGAGCAGTTCTTC	CASSLAAVNEQFF
few	TRBV27	.	TRBJ1-6	TGTGCCAGCAGTTTCCGACAACGTAATTCACCCCTCCACTTT	CASSFRQRNSPLHF
.	TRBV2	TRBD2	TRBJ2-5	TGTGCCAGCACTGGACTAGCGGGGGGGCGGGAGACCCAGTACTTC	CASTGLAGGRETQYF
few	TRBV7-9	.	TRBJ1-3	TGTGCCAGCAGCCGATACACCGGGGACGGTGGAAACACCATATATTTT	CASSRYTGDGGNTIYF
few	TRBV7-3	TRBD2	TRBJ2-3	TGTGCCAGCAGCTTAGGGTCTCTAGCGGCAAGAGATACGCAGTATTTT	CASSLGSLAARDTQYF
.	TRBV11-3	.	TRBJ2-7	TGTGCCAGCAGCTTCGGACGGGGAGAATACGAGCAGTACTTC	CASSFGRGEYEQYF
.	TRBV5-4	TRBD1	TRBJ1-2	TGTGCCAGCAGCCCTACCACAACAGGGGGGGGCTACACCTTC	CASSPTTTGGGYTF
few	TRBV24-1	TRBD1	TRBJ2-5	TGTGCCACCAGTGACGGCGGACAGGGCCAAGAGACCCAGTACTTC	CATSDGGQGQETQYF
.	TRBV7-2	.	TRBJ2-5	TGTGCCAGCAGCTTAAATCTCGCAGAGACCCAGTACTTC	CASSLNLAETQYF
.	TRBV7-3	TRBD2	TRBJ2-5	TGTGCCAGCAGCTCGGGACTAGCGGGGGGCACCCAAGAGACCCAGTACTTC	CASSSGLAGGTQETQYF
few	TRBV7-9	.	TRBJ1-6	TGTGCCAGCAGCTTACAACCAGATTCACCCCTCCACTTT	CASSLQPDSPLHF
once	TRBV18	.	TRBJ1-5	TGTGCCAGCTCACGGGAAAATCAGCCCCAGCATTTT	CASSRENQPQHF
.	TRBV19	.	TRBJ2-7	TGTGCCAGTAGTACAGACATTCCCTACGAGCAGTACTTC	CASSTDIPYEQYF
.	TRBV20-1	TRBD2	TRBJ2-6	TGCAGTGCTAGAAACCGACTAGCGGGGGCTTCTGGGGCCAACGTCCTGACTTTC	CSARNRLAGASGANVLTF
.	TRBV29-1	.	TRBJ1-5	TGCAGCGTTGAGGGTAGCCAACAGGGAGGGAGAGGCAATCAGCCCCAGCATTTT	CSVEGSQQGGRGNQPQHF
.	TRBV30	.	TRBJ1-1	TGTGCCTGGACGGACGCGGGCACTGAAGCTTTCTTT	CAWTDAGTEAFF
once	TRBV5-1	.	TRBJ2-7	TGCGCCAGCAGCTTAGAAGGCTCGGAACTAGTACCTTACGAGCAGTACTTC	CASSLEGSELVPYEQYF
.	TRBV29-1	.	TRBJ2-3	TGCAGCGTGGGGGGACAGACGACGGGAGATACGCAGTATTTT	CSVGGQTTGDTQYF